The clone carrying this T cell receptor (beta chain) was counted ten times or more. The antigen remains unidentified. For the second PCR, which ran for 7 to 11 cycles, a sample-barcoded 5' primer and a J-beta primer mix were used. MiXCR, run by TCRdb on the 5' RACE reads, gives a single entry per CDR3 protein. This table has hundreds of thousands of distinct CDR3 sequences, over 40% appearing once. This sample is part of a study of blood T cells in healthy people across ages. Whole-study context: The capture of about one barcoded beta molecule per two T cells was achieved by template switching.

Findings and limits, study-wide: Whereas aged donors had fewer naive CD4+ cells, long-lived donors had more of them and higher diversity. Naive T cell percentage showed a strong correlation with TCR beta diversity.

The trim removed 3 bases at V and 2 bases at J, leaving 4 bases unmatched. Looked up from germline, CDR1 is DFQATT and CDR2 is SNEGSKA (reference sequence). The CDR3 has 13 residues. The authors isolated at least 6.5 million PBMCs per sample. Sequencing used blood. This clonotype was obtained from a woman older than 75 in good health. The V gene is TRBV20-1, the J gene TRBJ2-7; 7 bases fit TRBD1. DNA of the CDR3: TGCAGTGCTAGGCGACAGGGAACCTACGAGCAGTACTTC. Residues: CSARRQGTYEQYF.